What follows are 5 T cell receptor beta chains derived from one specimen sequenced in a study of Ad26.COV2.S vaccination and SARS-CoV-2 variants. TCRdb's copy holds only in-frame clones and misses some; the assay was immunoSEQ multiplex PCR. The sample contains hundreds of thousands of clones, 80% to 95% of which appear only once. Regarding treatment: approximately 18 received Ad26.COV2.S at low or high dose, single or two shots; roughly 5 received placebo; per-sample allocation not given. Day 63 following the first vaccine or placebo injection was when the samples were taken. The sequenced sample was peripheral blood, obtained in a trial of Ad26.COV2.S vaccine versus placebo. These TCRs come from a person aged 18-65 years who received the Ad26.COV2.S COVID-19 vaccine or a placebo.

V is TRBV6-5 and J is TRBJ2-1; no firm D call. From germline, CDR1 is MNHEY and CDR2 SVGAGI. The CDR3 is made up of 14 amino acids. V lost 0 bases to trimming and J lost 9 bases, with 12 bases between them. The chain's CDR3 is CASSYSDRIGEQFF. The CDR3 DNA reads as TGTGCCAGCAGTTACTCGGATAGGATTGGTGAGCAGTTCTTC.

CDR3 sequence reads: CASSFFRRDNSPLHF. The CDR3 nucleotides read TGTGCCAGCAGCTTTTTCCGCAGGGATAATTCACCCCTCCACTTT. This chain uses TRBV5-6 with TRBJ1-6; D perhaps matches TRBD1 (5 bases). The CDR3 is made up of 15 amino acids. V lost 2 bases and J lost 5, with 11 bases in between. CDR1 SGHDT and CDR2 YYEEEE come from the germline V gene.

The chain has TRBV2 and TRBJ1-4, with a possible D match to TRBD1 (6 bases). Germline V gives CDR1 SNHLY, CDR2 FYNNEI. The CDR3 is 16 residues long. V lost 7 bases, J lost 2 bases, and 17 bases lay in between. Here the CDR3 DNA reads TGTGCCAGCAAGCTTACAGGGATCGGGACTAATGAAAAACTGTTTTTT. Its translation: CASKLTGIGTNEKLFF.

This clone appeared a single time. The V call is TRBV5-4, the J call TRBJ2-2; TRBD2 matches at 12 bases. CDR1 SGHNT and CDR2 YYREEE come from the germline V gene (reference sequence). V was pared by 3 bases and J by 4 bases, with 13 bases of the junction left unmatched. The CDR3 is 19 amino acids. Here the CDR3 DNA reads TGTGCCAGCAGCTCCGGAATTCTAGCGGGAGGGCCGGGCACCGGGGAGCTGTTTTTT. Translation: CASSSGILAGGPGTGELFF.

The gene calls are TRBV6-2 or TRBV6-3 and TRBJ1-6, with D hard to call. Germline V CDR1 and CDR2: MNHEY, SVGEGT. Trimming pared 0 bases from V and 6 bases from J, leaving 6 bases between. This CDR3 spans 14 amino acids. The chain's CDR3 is CASSYSEVNSPLHF. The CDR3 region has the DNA TGTGCCAGCAGTTACTCGGAAGTTAATTCACCCCTCCACTTT.